The 14 T cell receptor beta chains given below trace back to one sample, sequenced in a study of T cells after yellow fever vaccination. TCRdb re-called the 5' RACE reads through MiXCR, storing one row per CDR3 protein. The repertoire holds around 350,000 distinct CDR3 sequences, with about 9.9% as singletons. This material consisted of PBMCs, taken on the day of the first yellow fever vaccination. These receptors were obtained from a man younger than 30 who received the YFV17D yellow fever vaccine.

J is TRBJ2-7 and V is TRBV7-8; 8 positions match TRBD1. In germline, CDR1 is SGHVS, CDR2 FQNEAQ. There are 16 residues in the CDR3. V shed 2 bases, J shed 3 bases, and the junction held 9 bases outside the gene matches. DNA for the CDR3: TGTGCCAGCAGCTTATCAGGCCAGGGGGCGATCTACGAGCAGTACGTC. It is translated as CASSLSGQGAIYEQYV.

This clonotype occurred a few times. V and J are TRBV20-1 and TRBJ1-6; D may be TRBD1 (6 bases). V was trimmed by 0 bases and J by 4 bases, leaving 16 bases between them. CDR3 length: 17 amino acids. CDR1 is DFQATT, CDR2 SNEGSKA, per germline (reference sequence). The CDR3 loop is CSARDRGAERYNSPLHF. For the CDR3, the DNA is TGCAGTGCTAGAGATCGGGGGGCGGAGAGGTATAATTCACCCCTCCACTTT.

J is TRBJ2-1 and V is TRBV29-1, with 7 bases lining up with TRBD2. V shed 1 base and J 7 bases; nucleotides not matched to a gene: 7. The CDR3 loop spans 14 amino acids. The germline gives CDR1 SQVTM, CDR2 ANQGSEA. In nucleotides, the CDR3 is TGCAGCGTTGAAGGCGGGACTACAGTAAATGAGCAGTTCTTC. It codes for CSVEGGTTVNEQFF.

The sample holds one count of this clonotype. A read error may be the cause here, since a much bigger clone is one base away. The genes are TRBV11-3 and TRBJ1-1; no firm D call. This CDR3 has 13 residues. Germline CDR1 is SGHNT and CDR2 is YENEEA. Trimming left V 3 bases short and J 0 bases short, with 5 bases between. The CDR3 reads CASSFEVNTEAFF. Here the CDR3 DNA reads TGTGCCAGCAGCTTTGAAGTGAACACTGAAGCTTTCTTT.

This sequence joins TRBV20-1 and TRBJ2-7; the D is unclear. Looked up from germline, CDR1 is DFQATT and CDR2 is SNEGSKA (reference sequence). CDR3 length: 11 amino acids. The V and J ends lost 4 bases and 4 bases respectively, with 8 bases between them. Written as DNA, the CDR3 is TGCAGTGCTACGTTGGGTTACGAGCAGTACGTC. Protein product: CSATLGYEQYV.

A single count supports this clonotype. The chain carries TRBV5-4 and TRBJ2-3; D is perhaps TRBD1 (6 bases). CDR1 and CDR2 (germline): SGHNT, YYREEE (reference sequence). The CDR3 has 16 amino acids. V was pared by 4 bases and J by 0 bases, with 15 bases between. CDR3 protein: CASSTRTDSSTDTQYF. The CDR3 DNA sequence: TGTGCCAGCAGCACCCGGACAGACTCTAGCACAGATACGCAGTATTTT.

This clonotype has at least ten counts. V usage is TRBV7-2 and J usage is TRBJ2-1, with D hard to call. Per the germline V gene, CDR1 is SGHTA and CDR2 is FQGNSA. Trimming took 5 bases from V and 0 from J, leaving 11 bases between them. This CDR3 is 15 amino acids long. CDR3 DNA sequence: TGTGCCAGCAGCCCCTTCAAAGGCTCCTACAATGAGCAGTTCTTC. This translates into CASSPFKGSYNEQFF.

This clonotype was detected only a few times. This chain uses TRBV20-1 with TRBJ2-7; a possible D gene is TRBD1 (6 bases). With 6 bases removed from V and 7 bases from J, the gap between germline ends came to 25 bases. The CDR3 contains 15 residues. Germline V CDR1 and CDR2: DFQATT, SNEGSKA (reference sequence). For the CDR3, the DNA is TGCAGTGCCAGCCCCCCCTCGGCAGGGGTTGGAGAGCAGTACTTC. It encodes CSASPPSAGVGEQYF.

V is TRBV28 and J is TRBJ2-5; 9 nucleotides align to TRBD2. The CDR3 sequence is 17 residues long. With V trimmed by 3 bases and J by 9 bases, 17 bases remained unmatched. Germline V lookup: CDR1 MDHEN, CDR2 SYDVKM. As DNA, the CDR3 is TGTGCCAGCAGTTTCTTCCGGACTAGCGTCGCATCATTGGCCCAGTACTTC. Amino acid sequence: CASSFFRTSVASLAQYF.

The CDR3 spells CASSILAKNIQYF. CDR3 sequence (DNA): TGTGCCAGTAGTATACTAGCCAAAAACATTCAGTACTTC. The chain is built from TRBV19 and TRBJ2-4; D not certain. Trimming shortened V by 2 bases and J by 0 bases, and 2 bases separated the two germline ends. Germline loops: CDR1 LNHDA, CDR2 SQIVND (reference sequence). The CDR3 runs 13 residues.

This clonotype has only a few counts. This chain joins TRBV5-1 and TRBJ2-7; possible D gene TRBD2, 5 bases. V lost 0 bases, J lost 3 bases, and 13 bases lay in between. Germline V CDR1 and CDR2: SGHRS, YFSETQ. CDR3 length equals 15 residues. The DNA of the CDR3 is TGCGCCAGCAGCTTGGCCGGGGTAGAAGGCTACGAGCAGTACTTC. It yields the protein CASSLAGVEGYEQYF.

The chain joins TRBV20-1 to TRBJ2-7; the D is unclear. V lost 6 bases and J 3 bases, leaving 15 bases between the germline ends. Per the germline V gene, CDR1 is DFQATT and CDR2 is SNEGSKA (reference sequence). This CDR3 has 13 residues. CDR3 residues: CSAPDPKGYEQYV. For the CDR3, the DNA is TGCAGTGCACCCGACCCCAAAGGCTACGAGCAGTACGTC.

The V call is TRBV19, the J call TRBJ2-7; the D gene is possibly TRBD1 (5 bases). The germline CDR1 and CDR2 sequences are LNHDA and SQIVND (reference sequence). The length of the CDR3 is 15 residues. Trimming left V 6 bases short and J 2 bases short, with 17 bases between. As DNA, the CDR3 is TGTGCCAGTAGCGTCCTCCTAGGACACACCTACGAGCAGTACTTC. Its protein is CASSVLLGHTYEQYF.

The chain carries TRBV4-2 and TRBJ2-2; D is uncertain. This CDR3 region has 17 residues. V dropped 0 bases and J dropped 0 bases, with 11 bases sitting between them. Germline loops: CDR1 LGHNA, CDR2 YNFKEQ. CDR3: CASSQDRRLANTGELFF. The CDR3 DNA is TGTGCCAGCAGCCAAGATAGACGCCTTGCGAACACCGGGGAGCTGTTTTTT.